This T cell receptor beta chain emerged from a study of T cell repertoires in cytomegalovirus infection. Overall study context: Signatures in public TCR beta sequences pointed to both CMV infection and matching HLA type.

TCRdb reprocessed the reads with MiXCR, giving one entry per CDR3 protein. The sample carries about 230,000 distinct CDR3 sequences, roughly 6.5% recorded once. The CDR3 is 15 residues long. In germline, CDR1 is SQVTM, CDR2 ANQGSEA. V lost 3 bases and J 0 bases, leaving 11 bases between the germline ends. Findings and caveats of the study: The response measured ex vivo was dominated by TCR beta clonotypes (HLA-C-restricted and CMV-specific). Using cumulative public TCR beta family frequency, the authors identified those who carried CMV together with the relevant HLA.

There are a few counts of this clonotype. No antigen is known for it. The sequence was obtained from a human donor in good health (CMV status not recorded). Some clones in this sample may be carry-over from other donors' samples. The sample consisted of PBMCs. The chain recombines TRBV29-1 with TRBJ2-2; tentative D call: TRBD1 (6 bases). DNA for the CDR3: TGCAGCGTTGAGCTGGACAGTTCGAACACCGGGGAGCTGTTTTTT. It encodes CSVELDSSNTGELFF.